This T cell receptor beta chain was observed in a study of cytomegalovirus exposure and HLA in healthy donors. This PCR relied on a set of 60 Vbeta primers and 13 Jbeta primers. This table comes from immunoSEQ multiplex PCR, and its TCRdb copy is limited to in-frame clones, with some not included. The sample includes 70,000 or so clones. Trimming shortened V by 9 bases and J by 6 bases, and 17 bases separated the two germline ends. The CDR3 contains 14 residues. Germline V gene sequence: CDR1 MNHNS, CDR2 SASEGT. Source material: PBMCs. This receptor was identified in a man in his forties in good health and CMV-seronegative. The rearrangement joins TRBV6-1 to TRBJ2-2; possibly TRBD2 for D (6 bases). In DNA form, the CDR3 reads TGTGCCAGTTTGACTAGGGATCGCGCCGGGGAGCTGTTTTTT. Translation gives CASLTRDRAGELFF.